This T cell receptor (beta chain) was documented in a study of T cell repertoires in aging, cancer and after chemotherapy. On the study more broadly: Approximately 10 million TCR reads were in the whole dataset.

TRB rearrangements spanning V, D and J were amplified using mixed TRB-A/B primers. TCRdb independently ran MiXCR on the multiplex PCR reads; one entry per CDR3 protein. The sample holds 2,800 or so distinct CDR3 sequences, about 43% seen once. Amplification of TCR beta used genomic DNA extracted from peripheral blood. Study results and limitations: Healthy donors lost TCR diversity with age mainly through richness, cancer patients through richness and evenness. Across the chemotherapy interval, each cancer cohort showed higher median generation probability, suggesting thymic rebound. These repertoire data do not allow conclusions about immunological memory after chemotherapy.

The CDR3 has 15 amino acids. Germline lookup yields CDR1 MNHEY and CDR2 SVGEGT. The trim removed 6 bases at V and 2 bases at J, leaving 9 bases unmatched. As concerns this clonotype: Its antigen is still unknown.

The sequence derives from a human donor with a blood cancer. The sequencing sample was made of blood. The chain is built from TRBV6-2 or TRBV6-3 and TRBJ2-7; 8 bases map to TRBD2. CDR3 residues: CASSLQAGETYEQYF. Written as DNA, the CDR3 is TGTGCCAGCAGCCTACAAGCGGGAGAAACCTACGAGCAGTACTTC.